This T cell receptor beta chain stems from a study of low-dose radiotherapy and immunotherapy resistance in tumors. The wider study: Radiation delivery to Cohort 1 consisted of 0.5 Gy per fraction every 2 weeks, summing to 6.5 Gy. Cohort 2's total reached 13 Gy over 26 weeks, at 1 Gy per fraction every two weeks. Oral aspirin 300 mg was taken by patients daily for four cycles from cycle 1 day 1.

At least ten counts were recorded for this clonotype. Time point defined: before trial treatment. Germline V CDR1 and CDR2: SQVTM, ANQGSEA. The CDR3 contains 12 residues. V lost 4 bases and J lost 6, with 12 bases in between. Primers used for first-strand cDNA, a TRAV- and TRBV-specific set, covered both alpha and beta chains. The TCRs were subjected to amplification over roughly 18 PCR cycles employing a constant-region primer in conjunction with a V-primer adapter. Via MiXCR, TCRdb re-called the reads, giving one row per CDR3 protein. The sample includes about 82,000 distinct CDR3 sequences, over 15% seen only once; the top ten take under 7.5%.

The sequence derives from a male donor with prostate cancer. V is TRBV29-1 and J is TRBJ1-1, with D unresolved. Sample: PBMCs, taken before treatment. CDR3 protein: CSVVPGNAEAFF. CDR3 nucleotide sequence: TGCAGCGTTGTACCGGGAAACGCTGAAGCTTTCTTT.